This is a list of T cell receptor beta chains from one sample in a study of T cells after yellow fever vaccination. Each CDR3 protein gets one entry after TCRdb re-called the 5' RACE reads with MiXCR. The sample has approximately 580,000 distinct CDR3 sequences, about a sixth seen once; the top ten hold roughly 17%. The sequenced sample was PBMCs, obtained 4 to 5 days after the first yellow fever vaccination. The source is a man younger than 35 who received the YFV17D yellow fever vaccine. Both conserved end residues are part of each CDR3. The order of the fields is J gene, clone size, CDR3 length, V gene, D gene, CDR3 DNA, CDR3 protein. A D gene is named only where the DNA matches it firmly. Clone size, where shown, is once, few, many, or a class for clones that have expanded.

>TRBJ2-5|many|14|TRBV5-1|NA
TGCGCCAGCAGCCCCGGGACACCTCAAGAGACCCAGTACTTC
CASSPGTPQETQYF
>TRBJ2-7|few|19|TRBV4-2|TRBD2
TGTGCCAGCAGCCAAGATCGAGTAAGCGGGGAATGGCAGCCCTACGAGCAGTACTTC
CASSQDRVSGEWQPYEQYF
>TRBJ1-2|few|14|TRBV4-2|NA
TGTGCCAGCAGCCAAGATCCGGGGATTAATGGCTACACCTTC
CASSQDPGINGYTF
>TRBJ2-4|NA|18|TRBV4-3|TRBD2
TGCGCCAGCAGCCAAGATCGGGCGCTAGCGGGGGGGCCGGACATTCAGTACTTC
CASSQDRALAGGPDIQYF
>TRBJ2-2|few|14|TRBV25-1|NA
TGTGCCAGCAGTGAATTCGAGGGTCCCGGGGAGCTGTTTTTT
CASSEFEGPGELFF
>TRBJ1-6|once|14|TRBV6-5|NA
TGTGCCAGCAGTTACTTTCAGCGGAATTCACCCCTCCACTTT
CASSYFQRNSPLHF
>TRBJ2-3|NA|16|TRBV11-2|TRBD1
TGTGCCAGCAGCGCCCCCCGACAGGGCTGGGAAGATACGCAGTATTTT
CASSAPRQGWEDTQYF
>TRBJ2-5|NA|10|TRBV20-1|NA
TGCAGCTCCCTGGAAGTCACCCAGTACTTC
CSSLEVTQYF
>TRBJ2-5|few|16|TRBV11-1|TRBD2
TGTGCCAGCAGCTTAGCAGGACTAGCGGGGAGAGAGACCCAGTACTTC
CASSLAGLAGRETQYF
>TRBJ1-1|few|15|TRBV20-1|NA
TGCAGTGCCCCCGTCGGGAATAAAGGGAACACTGAAGCTTTCTTT
CSAPVGNKGNTEAFF
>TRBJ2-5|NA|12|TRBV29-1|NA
TGCAGCGTGCACAGGGTCGGAGAGACCCAGTACTTC
CSVHRVGETQYF
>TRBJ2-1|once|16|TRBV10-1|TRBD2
TGCGCCAGCAGCCCCGGACTAGCGGCGACCTACAATGAGCAGTTCTTC
CASSPGLAATYNEQFF
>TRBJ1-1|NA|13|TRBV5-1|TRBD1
TGCGCCAGCTCATCGACAGGGCTCACTGAAGCTTTCTTT
CASSSTGLTEAFF
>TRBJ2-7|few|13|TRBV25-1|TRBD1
TGTGCCAGCAGCCGGGACAGGACCCACGAGCAGTACTTC
CASSRDRTHEQYF
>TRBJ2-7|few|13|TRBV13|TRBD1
TGTGCCAGCAGCCCTACAGGGGTGTACGAGCAGTACTTC
CASSPTGVYEQYF
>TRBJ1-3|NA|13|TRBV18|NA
TGTGCCAGCTCACCGGAGCCTGGAAACACCATATATTTT
CASSPEPGNTIYF
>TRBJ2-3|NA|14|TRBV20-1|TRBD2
TGCAGTGCTAGAGGCGGACTAGCTGGGGATACGCAGTATTTT
CSARGGLAGDTQYF
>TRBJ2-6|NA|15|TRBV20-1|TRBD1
TGCAGTGCCAGTCAGGGGGCGTCGGGGGCCAACGTCCTGACTTTC
CSASQGASGANVLTF
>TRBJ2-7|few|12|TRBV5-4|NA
TGTGCCAACACCTTTGGGGCCTCGGGGGAGTACTTC
CANTFGASGEYF
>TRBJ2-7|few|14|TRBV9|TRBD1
TGTGCCAGCAACGCCGGGACAGGGGACTACGAGCAGTACTTC
CASNAGTGDYEQYF
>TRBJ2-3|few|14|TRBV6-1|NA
TGTGCCAGCAGTGCGAACTGGGGGGCAGATACGCAGTATTTT
CASSANWGADTQYF
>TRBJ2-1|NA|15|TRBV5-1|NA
TGCGCCAGCAGCTTCCAGAGGGGCTCCTACAATGAGCAGTTCTTC
CASSFQRGSYNEQFF
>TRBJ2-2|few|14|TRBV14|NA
TGTGCCAGCAGCCAAGGCCCTCTTACCGGGGAGCTGTTTTTT
CASSQGPLTGELFF
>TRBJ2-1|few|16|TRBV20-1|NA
TGCAGTGCTAGTGGGCGGGGGCCTAGCTCCTACAATGAGCAGTTCTTC
CSASGRGPSSYNEQFF
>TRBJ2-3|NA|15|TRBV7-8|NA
TGTGCCAGCAGCCATGGGAGAGGAGGGGGGGATACGCAGTATTTT
CASSHGRGGGDTQYF
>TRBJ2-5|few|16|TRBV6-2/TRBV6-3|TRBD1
TGTGCCAGCAGTTGGGCCGGGACAGGGGGACGAGAGACCCAGTACTTC
CASSWAGTGGRETQYF
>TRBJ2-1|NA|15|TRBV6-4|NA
TGTGCCAGCAGTGAGCAGACCGGCTCCTACAATGAGCAGTTCTTC
CASSEQTGSYNEQFF
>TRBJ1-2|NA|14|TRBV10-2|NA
TGCGCCAGCAGTGAGTCCTGGGCTAACTATGGCTACACCTTC
CASSESWANYGYTF
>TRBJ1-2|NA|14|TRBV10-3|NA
TGTGCCATCAGTGAGTCGACGGGGGTCTATGGCTACACCTTC
CAISESTGVYGYTF
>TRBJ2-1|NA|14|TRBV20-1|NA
TGCAGTGCTAGCAGACGGGGCCTCTACAATGAGCAGTTCTTC
CSASRRGLYNEQFF
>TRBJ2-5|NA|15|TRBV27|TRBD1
TGTGCCAGCAGTTCGACAGGGATGATAGGAGAGACCCAGTACTTC
CASSSTGMIGETQYF
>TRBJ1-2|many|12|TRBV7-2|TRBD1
TGTGCCAGCAGCCCAGGGGGCTATGGCTACACCTTC
CASSPGGYGYTF
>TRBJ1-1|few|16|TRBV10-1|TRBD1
TGCGCCAGCAGTGAGGGGACAGGTCCTTTGAACACTGAAGCTTTCTTT
CASSEGTGPLNTEAFF
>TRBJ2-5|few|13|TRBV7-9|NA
TGTGCCAGCAGCTTGTGGCCTCGGGAGACCCAGTACTTC
CASSLWPRETQYF
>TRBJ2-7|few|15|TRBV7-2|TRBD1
TGTGCCAGCAGCCGACAGGGCCTTAGCTCCTACGAGCAGTACTTC
CASSRQGLSSYEQYF
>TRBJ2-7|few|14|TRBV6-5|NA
TGTGCCAGCAGTTTATCCCGACAGACCTACGAGCAGTACTTC
CASSLSRQTYEQYF
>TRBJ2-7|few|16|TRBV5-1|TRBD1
TGCGCCAGCAGCCAGGGGGTCGGGACAGGGGGATACGAGCAGTACTTC
CASSQGVGTGGYEQYF
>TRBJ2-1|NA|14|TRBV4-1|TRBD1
TGCGCCAGCAGCCAACTGACAGGGTTCAGTGAGCAGTTCTTC
CASSQLTGFSEQFF
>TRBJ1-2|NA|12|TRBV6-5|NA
TGTGCCAGCGGCGACGGGGTCCGGGTTTCCGCCTTC
CASGDGVRVSAF
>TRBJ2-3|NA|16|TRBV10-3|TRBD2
TGTGCCATCAGTAAGACTAGCGGGGGCGGCACAGATACGCAGTATTTT
CAISKTSGGGTDTQYF
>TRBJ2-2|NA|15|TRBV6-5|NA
TGTGCCAGCAGTTACGGTTTGGGGTCCACCGGGGAGCTGTTTTTT
CASSYGLGSTGELFF
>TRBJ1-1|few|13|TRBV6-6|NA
TGTGCCAGCGCATTAGTGGCGAACACTGAAGCTTTCTTT
CASALVANTEAFF
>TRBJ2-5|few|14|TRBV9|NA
TGTGCCAGCAGCGTAGGGCCGACAGCTGAGACCCAGTACTTC
CASSVGPTAETQYF
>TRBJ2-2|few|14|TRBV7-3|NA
TGTGCCAGCAGGACTACTAGGAACACCGGGGAGCTGTTTTTT
CASRTTRNTGELFF
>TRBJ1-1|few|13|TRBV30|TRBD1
TGTGCCTGGACCCTACAGGGGGGCACTGAAGCTTTCTTT
CAWTLQGGTEAFF
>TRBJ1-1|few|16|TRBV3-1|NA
TGTGCCAGCAGCCAAGTTCGACCAGGGTGGCCCACTGAAGCTTTCTTT
CASSQVRPGWPTEAFF
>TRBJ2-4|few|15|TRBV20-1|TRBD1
TGCAGTGCTACCCTCAGTCCCAGGACAGGAAACATTCAGTACTTC
CSATLSPRTGNIQYF
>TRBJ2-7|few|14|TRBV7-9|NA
TGTGCCAGCAGCTTAGCGGTCAGACACTACGAGCAGTACTTC
CASSLAVRHYEQYF
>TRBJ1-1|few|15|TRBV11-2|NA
TGTGCCAGCAGCTTACGTCACGCGCGAAACACTGAAGCTTTCTTT
CASSLRHARNTEAFF
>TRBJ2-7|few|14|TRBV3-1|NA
TGTGCCAGCAGCCAAGACCGGGACAACTACGAGCAGTACTTC
CASSQDRDNYEQYF
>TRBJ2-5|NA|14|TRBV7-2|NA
TGTGCCAGCAGCTTAGGTCTGGTTCCAGAGACCCAGTACTTC
CASSLGLVPETQYF
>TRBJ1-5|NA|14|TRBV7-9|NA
TGTGCCAGCAGCCCCGGGATCCTCAATCAGCCCCAGCATTTT
CASSPGILNQPQHF
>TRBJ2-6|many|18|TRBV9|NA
TGTGCCAGCAGCGATCCCAAGGGCGAGATCTCTGGGGCCAACGTCCTGACTTTC
CASSDPKGEISGANVLTF
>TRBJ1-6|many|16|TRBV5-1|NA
TGCGCCAGCACCGACCTTATGGACGGAGGATTAGTTTCCCTCCACTTT
CASTDLMDGGLVSLHF
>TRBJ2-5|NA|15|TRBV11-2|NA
TGTGCCAGCAGCTCCTTCCGGGGCTACCAAGAGACCCAGTACTTC
CASSSFRGYQETQYF